Shown below are 4 T cell receptor beta chains from a single sample sequenced in a study of blood T cell repertoires in COVID-19. Here immunoSEQ multiplex PCR was the method, and the copy in TCRdb shows in-frame clones only, minus some. The sample contains approximately 200,000 clones, around 79% of which appear only once. The sample was peripheral blood. The source is a woman aged 45 to 65 with acute or convalescent COVID-19.

This chain connects TRBV28 to TRBJ2-3, with 14 bases matching TRBD2. Trimming took 5 bases from V and 4 from J; bases not matched to a gene: 14. Looked up from germline, CDR1 is MDHEN and CDR2 is SYDVKM. The CDR3 is 19 amino acids. The CDR3 loop reads CASSGQGGLAGVWADTQYF. CDR3 nucleotides: TGTGCCAGCAGTGGACAGGGGGGACTAGCGGGAGTTTGGGCAGATACGCAGTATTTT.

This clone appeared a single time. The chain has TRBV30 and TRBJ2-7, with D maybe TRBD1 (7 bases). The CDR3 consists of 17 residues. Trimming pared 3 bases from V and 4 bases from J, leaving 25 bases between. The germline V gene encodes CDR1 GTSNPN and CDR2 SVGIG (reference sequence). This chain's CDR3 is CAWRAGGRAEKIYEQYF. The CDR3 nucleotides read TGTGCCTGGAGAGCAGGGGGGAGAGCTGAAAAAATTTACGAGCAGTACTTC.

CDR3: CASSTSRGSSNQPQHF. The CDR3 DNA sequence: TGTGCCAGTAGTACCTCACGGGGTAGCAGCAATCAGCCCCAGCATTTT. The chain links TRBV19 to TRBJ1-5; D is undetermined. The V end lost 4 bases, the J end lost 1 base, and 14 bases lay between the germline ends. The CDR3 has 16 amino acids. The germline CDR1 and CDR2 sequences are LNHDA and SQIVND (reference sequence).

This clone was seen a single time. The CDR3 loop is CASSARQGQNEKLFF. CDR3 nucleotide sequence: TGCGCCAGCAGCGCCCGACAGGGACAGAATGAAAAACTGTTTTTT. The rearrangement uses TRBV5-1 and TRBJ1-4; 7 bases align to TRBD1. After removal of 4 bases from V and 5 bases from J, the junction contained 8 bases not matched to a gene. CDR1 SGHRS and CDR2 YFSETQ come from the germline V gene. The CDR3 loop spans 15 amino acids. The whole variable domain, filled in from reference TRBV5-1 and TRBJ1-4, reads KAGVTQTPRYLIKTRGQQVTLSCSPISGHRSVSWYQQTPGQGLQFLFEYFSETQRNKGNFPGRFSGRQFSNSRSEMNVSTLELGDSALYLCASSARQGQNEKLFFGSGTQLSVL.